This paragraph reports one T cell receptor beta chain. Antigen: not known. CDR3 length: 17 residues. Germline V gene sequence: CDR1 SGHTA, CDR2 FQGNSA. This entry is derived from a study of monozygotic twins with inflammatory bowel disease. Study-wide results and limits: Among IBD patients, TCRbeta diversity (inverse Simpson) was lower than in healthy co-twins.

Collection of an approximately 2.3 ml blood sample took place per donor. Via template switching, UMIs carrying a 6-nucleotide sample barcode were introduced. Both the TCRalpha cDNA and the TCRbeta cDNA were taken through two nested PCRs, lasting around 15 and 9 cycles. TCRdb re-analyzed the 5' RACE reads; it lists each CDR3 protein once, without DNA. The sample table includes approximately 400,000 distinct CDR3 sequences. Source material: blood. This chain uses TRBV7-2 with TRBJ2-1; TCRdb calls TRBD2, which cannot be checked without DNA. The receptor was isolated from a human donor with ulcerative colitis or Crohn's disease, or a healthy co-twin of an affected twin (not recorded which). CDR3 amino acids: CASSLVGRTSGSNEQFF.